The source of this T cell receptor beta chain is a study of T-cell reconstitution after alpha-beta-depleted transplantation in children. Notes on the study in general: The study traced high day-60 TCRbeta diversity in some patients to surviving recipient T cells and thymic progenitors. The study reportedly traced alpha-beta T cells about two months after transplant to several hundred expanded graft clones. T-cell numbers and diversity, one year after transplant, stemmed largely from T cells that were newly produced.

This CDR3 has 21 amino acids. With V trimmed by 3 bases and J by 1 base, 22 bases remained unmatched. Per the germline V gene, CDR1 is MGHRA and CDR2 is YSYEKL. Unique molecular identifiers tagged the TCRbeta library. TCRdb fed the PCR reads into MiXCR, producing one record per CDR3 protein. The data contain under 300,000 distinct CDR3 sequences, around a tenth of them singletons. This clonotype was seen at least ten times. Antigen specificity is unknown. Sample: peripheral blood, taken 180 days after TCRalphabeta/CD19-depleted stem cell transplant. This sequence joins TRBV4-1 and TRBJ2-5; 8 bases agree with TRBD2. The TCR was taken from a male patient between 2 and 15 years old who had a stem cell transplant for chronic granulomatous disease, so the T cells may come from the graft donor. The CDR3 nucleotides read TGCGCCAGCAGCCATCGACAAAAGATTGGGGATTCTAGCGGGTTCCAAGAGACCCAGTACTTC. This sequence encodes CASSHRQKIGDSSGFQETQYF.